The 27 T cell receptor beta chains below all came from one sample that was sequenced in a study of shared clonotypes between healthy human individuals. Sequencing used immunoSEQ multiplex PCR; TCRdb keeps in-frame clones, though not all of them. The sample lists roughly 660,000 clones; around 90% were seen once. Sequencing was performed on memory CD8+ T cells from PBMCs. Subset: CD45RO+ cells pooled with CCR7-negative TemRA cells. These receptors all come from a man younger than 35 in good health. Some clones in this sample may be carry-over from other donors' samples.

CDR3 region: CAWNTGSLAEAFF. The CDR3, as DNA: TGTGCCTGGAATACAGGGTCCCTCGCTGAAGCTTTCTTT. V and J are TRBV30 and TRBJ1-1, with D possibly TRBD1 on 6 matching bases. The length of the CDR3 is 13 residues. CDR1 is GTSNPN, CDR2 SVGIG, per germline (reference sequence). V lost 4 bases and J lost 6, with 15 bases in between.

This clone has a single count. J is TRBJ2-1 and V is TRBV6-1; 16 nucleotides agree with TRBD2. Trimming removed 4 bases from V and 1 base from J; junction bases left unmatched: 10. Germline lookup yields CDR1 MNHNS and CDR2 SASEGT. The CDR3 totals 20 residues. CDR3 loop: CASSGPGLAGGRGSYNEQFF. The CDR3 region has the DNA TGTGCCAGCAGTGGTCCGGGACTAGCGGGAGGGCGTGGATCCTACAATGAGCAGTTCTTC.

Only a few counts were recorded for this clone. This chain uses TRBV6-5 with TRBJ2-7; TRBD2 aligns across 8 bases. The CDR3 totals 13 residues. The germline gives CDR1 MNHEY, CDR2 SVGAGI. Losses at the gene ends were 2 bases for V and 3 bases for J; bases not matched to a gene: 0. The CDR3 DNA reads as TGTGCCAGCAGTTACACTAGCGGCTACGAGCAGTACTTC. Its protein product is CASSYTSGYEQYF.

This sequence joins TRBV4-2 and TRBJ2-1; 8 nucleotides agree with TRBD2. Germline CDR1 reads LGHNA; CDR2 reads YNFKEQ. V was pared by 0 bases and J by 5 bases, with 6 bases of the junction left unmatched. The CDR3 has 16 residues. CDR3 loop: CASSQDYSGIDNEQFF. The CDR3, as DNA: TGTGCCAGCAGCCAAGATTATAGCGGGATAGACAATGAGCAGTTCTTC.

The genes are TRBV29-1 and TRBJ1-2, with D tentatively TRBD1 (6 bases). Trimming cost V 0 bases and J 7 bases, with 15 bases left between them. Per germline, CDR1 SQVTM and CDR2 ANQGSEA. The CDR3 loop spans 14 amino acids. The CDR3 protein is CSVEDLYREGGYTF. The CDR3 DNA follows: TGCAGCGTTGAAGATCTGTACAGGGAGGGTGGCTACACCTTC.

The V gene is TRBV9, the J gene TRBJ2-5, with D perhaps matching TRBD2 (6 bases). CDR3 length equals 15 residues. Germline CDR1 is SGDLS and CDR2 is YYNGEE. The ends were cut back, 1 base at V and 5 bases at J, with 15 bases in the middle. CDR3 sequence (DNA): TGTGCCAGCAGCGTAAGTGTCCGGGAGACGGAGACCCAGTACTTC. This encodes CASSVSVRETETQYF.

The chain couples TRBV5-1 to TRBJ2-5; 12 nucleotides align to TRBD2. The trim removed 0 bases at V and 4 bases at J, leaving 22 bases unmatched. The germline CDR1 and CDR2 sequences are SGHRS and YFSETQ. The CDR3 has 22 amino acids. As DNA, the CDR3 is TGCGCCAGCAGCTTGGTTACAGGAATCGCTAGCGGGAGGGCCGACCAGAGAGAGACCCAGTACTTC. It encodes CASSLVTGIASGRADQRETQYF.

This clone occurred once. Other DNA sequences in this specimen translate into the identical CDR3. J is TRBJ2-7 and V is TRBV27; 7 nucleotides align to TRBD1. Per the germline V gene, CDR1 is MNHEY and CDR2 is SMNVEV (reference sequence). After removal of 5 bases from V and 3 bases from J, the junction contained 4 bases not matched to a gene. This CDR3 spans 13 amino acids. For the CDR3, the DNA is TGTGCCAGCAGTCCCCGACAGGGCTACGAGCAGTACTTC. Amino acid sequence: CASSPRQGYEQYF.

This chain connects TRBV5-6 to TRBJ2-7; 9 nucleotides agree with TRBD1. Trimming took 4 bases from V and 7 from J; bases not matched to a gene: 12. This CDR3 is 15 amino acids long. Germline CDR1 reads SGHDT; CDR2 reads YYEEEE. CDR3 sequence (DNA): TGTGCCAGCAGCGCCGGGACAGGGCCCGGAAAGGAGCAGTACTTC. It specifies CASSAGTGPGKEQYF.

This clone was counted between two and nine times. V is TRBV5-6 and J is TRBJ1-1, with D unresolved. The V and J ends lost 3 bases and 0 bases respectively, with 3 bases between them. CDR1 and CDR2 (germline): SGHDT, YYEEEE. The CDR3 length is 12 residues. CDR3 loop: CASSSVNTEAFF. Here the CDR3 DNA reads TGTGCCAGCAGCTCGGTGAACACTGAAGCTTTCTTT.

This chain links TRBV6-5 with TRBJ2-7; no reliable D call. This CDR3 is 12 amino acids long. CDR1 and CDR2 from the germline V gene are MNHEY and SVGAGI. The V end lost 6 bases, the J end lost 3 bases, and 9 bases lay between the germline ends. The CDR3 coding sequence is TGTGCCAGCAGCCCCTACGGCTACGAGCAGTACTTC. It is translated as CASSPYGYEQYF.

The gene calls are TRBV15 and TRBJ2-3; D might be TRBD2 (6 bases). Germline V CDR1 and CDR2: LNHNV, YYDKDF (reference sequence). V dropped 0 bases and J dropped 3 bases, with 13 bases sitting between them. The CDR3 totals 16 residues. The CDR3 sequence is CATSRDRRDKTDTQYF. The DNA of the CDR3 is TGTGCCACCAGCAGAGATCGGCGGGATAAGACAGATACGCAGTATTTT.

This clone was recorded a few times. The V gene is TRBV2, the J gene TRBJ2-4, with a possible D match to TRBD2 (5 bases). The germline CDR1 and CDR2 sequences are SNHLY and FYNNEI. The V gene lost 3 bases and the J gene lost 1 base, with 16 bases spanning the gap. There are 17 residues in the CDR3. The CDR3 DNA follows: TGTGCCAGCAGTGATTCGCCGGAGGAACAGGCCAAAAACATTCAGTACTTC. Protein: CASSDSPEEQAKNIQYF.

This clone was detected once. It differs at one base from a far larger clone, so likely a read error. J is TRBJ2-2 and V is TRBV11-2; possible D gene TRBD1, 5 bases. Looked up from germline, CDR1 is SGHAT and CDR2 is FQNNGV. This CDR3 comprises 16 residues. Trimming pared 2 bases from V and 3 bases from J, leaving 13 bases between. The CDR3 region is CASSLTSQADTGELFF. CDR3 sequence (DNA): TGTGCCAGCAGCTTAACCTCACAGGCGGACACCGGGGAGCTGTTTTTT. The full variable domain, completed using reference TRBV11-2 and TRBJ2-2, is EAGVAQSPRYKIIEKRQSVAFWCNPISGHATLYWYQQILGQGPKLLIQFQNNGVVDDSQLPKDRFSAERLKGVDSTLKIQPAKLEDSAVYLCASSLTSQADTGELFFGEGSRLTVL.

The chain employs TRBV11-2 and TRBJ1-1; D possibly corresponds to TRBD1 (6 bases). CDR1 is SGHAT, CDR2 FQNNGV, per germline. There are 14 residues in the CDR3. The V end was cut by 2 bases, the J end by 4 bases, with 11 bases between. CDR3 amino acids: CASSLSRGGTEAFF. In DNA, the CDR3 is TGTGCCAGCAGCTTATCCAGGGGTGGCACTGAAGCTTTCTTT.

This clone was seen only a few times. The CDR3 spells CASSLPEEQFF. CDR3 sequence (DNA): TGTGCCAGCAGCTTACCGGAAGAGCAGTTCTTC. The chain joins TRBV11-2 to TRBJ2-1; D is uncertain. This CDR3 is 11 amino acids long. The ends were cut back, 2 bases at V and 10 bases at J, with 6 bases in the middle. CDR1 SGHAT and CDR2 FQNNGV come from the germline V gene.

In the case of this clone: Other nucleotide sequences in the sample specify the same CDR3. This chain uses TRBV7-9 with TRBJ1-5; TRBD1 aligns across 10 bases. The CDR3 is 15 amino acids. The trim removed 6 bases at V and 2 bases at J, leaving 4 bases unmatched. Germline V lookup: CDR1 SEHNR, CDR2 FQNEAQ (reference sequence). As DNA, the CDR3 is TGTGCCAGCAGTTCCGGGACAGGGGGCAATCAGCCCCAGCATTTT. Protein: CASSSGTGGNQPQHF.

The V and J genes are TRBV7-9 and TRBJ1-5; a possible D gene is TRBD1 (5 bases). This CDR3 comprises 16 residues. The V and J ends lost 4 bases and 3 bases respectively, with 16 bases between them. Germline V gives CDR1 SEHNR, CDR2 FQNEAQ (reference sequence). CDR3 coding DNA: TGTGCCAGCAGCTCGGGGGAGGGGAGCTACAATCAGCCCCAGCATTTT. It is translated as CASSSGEGSYNQPQHF.

A word on this clone: Other DNA sequences from this sample encode an identical CDR3 as well. V and J are TRBV27 and TRBJ1-4, with no clear D. CDR1 and CDR2 from the germline V gene are MNHEY and SMNVEV (reference sequence). The CDR3 extends over 12 amino acids. Deletions cut 6 bases from V and 5 bases from J, with 7 bases between. The CDR3 DNA reads TGTGCCAGCAGCCTAGGGAATGAAAAACTGTTTTTT. It yields the protein CASSLGNEKLFF. Combining the CDR3 with reference TRBV27 and TRBJ1-4 gives the whole variable domain EAQVTQNPRYLITVTGKKLTVTCSQNMNHEYMSWYRQDPGLGLRQIYYSMNVEVTDKGDVPEGYKVSRKEKRNFPLILESPSPNQTSLYFCASSLGNEKLFFGSGTQLSVL.

This chain links TRBV7-2 with TRBJ2-6; no clear D. CDR3 length equals 14 residues. V was shortened by 4 bases and J by 4 bases, with 8 bases between the two germline ends. Germline V lookup: CDR1 SGHTA, CDR2 FQGNSA. CDR3 in amino acids: CASSSRGGANVLTF. The CDR3 nucleotides read TGTGCCAGCAGCTCCCGAGGCGGGGCCAACGTCCTGACTTTC.

The chain combines TRBV11-3 with TRBJ2-7; TRBD2 aligns across 10 bases. The CDR3 covers 14 residues. CDR1 and CDR2 from the germline V gene are SGHNT and YENEEA. Trimming cost V 5 bases and J 9 bases; bases outside gene matches: 10. The CDR3 nucleotides read TGTGCCAGCAGCGCCCGAGCGGGAGGGCCTATGCAGTACTTC. Translation: CASSARAGGPMQYF.

This chain links TRBV25-1 with TRBJ2-1; tentatively, D is TRBD2 (5 bases). The V and J ends lost 4 bases and 9 bases respectively, with 7 bases between them. The CDR3 spans 11 residues. CDR1 is MGHDK and CDR2 is SYGVNS in the germline V gene. The CDR3 here is CASSGGVEQFF. In nucleotides, the CDR3 is TGTGCCAGCAGTGGGGGAGTTGAGCAGTTCTTC.

This clone was detected many times. The chain links TRBV5-8 to TRBJ2-1; 11 nucleotides line up with TRBD2. V shed 6 bases and J 0 bases; nucleotides not matched to a gene: 14. CDR3 size: 19 residues. The germline V gene has CDR1 SGHTS and CDR2 YDEGEE. CDR3 in amino acids: CASIQGLADLESSYNEQFF. CDR3 bases: TGTGCCAGCATACAGGGACTAGCGGACTTAGAAAGCTCCTACAATGAGCAGTTCTTC.

The chain uses TRBV27 and TRBJ2-7, with 9 nucleotides matching TRBD2. The CDR3 loop spans 16 amino acids. Germline lookup yields CDR1 MNHEY and CDR2 SMNVEV (reference sequence). Trimming removed 3 bases from V and 2 bases from J; junction bases left unmatched: 8. Written as DNA, the CDR3 is TGTGCCAGCAGTTTTGGGGGACTAGCATCAGCCTACGAGCAGTACTTC. Protein product: CASSFGGLASAYEQYF.

The chain has TRBV28 and TRBJ2-5; D could derive from TRBD1 or TRBD2 (6 bases each). This CDR3 has 14 amino acids. V was shortened by 3 bases and J by 4 bases, with 12 bases between the two germline ends. Germline V gene data show CDR1 as MDHEN and CDR2 as SYDVKM. The chain's CDR3 is CASSFTGAGETQYF. CDR3 coding DNA: TGTGCCAGCAGTTTCACGGGGGCGGGAGAGACCCAGTACTTC. The full variable domain, rest sourced from reference TRBV28 and TRBJ2-5, is DVKVTQSSRYLVKRTGEKVFLECVQDMDHENMFWYRQDPGLGLRLIYFSYDVKMKEKGDIPEGYSVSREKKERFSLILESASTNQTSMYLCASSFTGAGETQYFGPGTRLLVL.

This rearrangement joins TRBV11-2 to TRBJ2-7; 9 nucleotides agree with TRBD2. Trimming removed 6 bases from V and 2 bases from J; junction bases left unmatched: 8. Per germline, CDR1 SGHAT and CDR2 FQNNGV. The length of the CDR3 is 15 residues. The CDR3 sequence: CASSLWAGGPYEQYF. DNA of the CDR3: TGTGCCAGCAGTTTGTGGGCGGGAGGGCCCTACGAGCAGTACTTC.

The chain couples TRBV7-8 to TRBJ2-7; 13 nucleotides align to TRBD2. This CDR3 is built from 15 residues. Per the germline V gene, CDR1 is SGHVS and CDR2 is FQNEAQ. With V trimmed by 5 bases and J by 0 bases, 1 base remained unmatched. The CDR3 DNA follows: TGTGCCAGCAGCCGGACTAGCGGGAGCTCCTACGAGCAGTACTTC. It encodes CASSRTSGSSYEQYF.